Following are 6 T cell receptor beta chains from one sample sequenced in a study of cytomegalovirus exposure and HLA in healthy donors. The PCR employed 60 Vbeta primers together with 13 Jbeta primers. Data came from immunoSEQ multiplex PCR; TCRdb stores just in-frame clones and leaves some out. This sample's table reports 95,000 to 150,000 clones. The sequenced sample was PBMCs. All receptors come from a man aged 18 to 30 in good health and CMV-seronegative.

The chain carries TRBV6-1 and TRBJ2-3, with 9 positions matching TRBD2. The V and J ends lost 0 bases and 2 bases, in that order; junction bases with no gene match: 3. The germline CDR1 and CDR2 sequences are MNHNS and SASEGT. CDR3 length: 16 amino acids. CDR3 in DNA: TGTGCCAGCAGTGAAGCGCTAGCGGGGCCCACAGATACGCAGTATTTT. This translates into CASSEALAGPTDTQYF.

This chain joins TRBV13 and TRBJ2-5, with 10 nucleotides matching TRBD1. The tail of the sequence fits TRBJ2-7 better, so the J call may be wrong. Germline V gene data show CDR1 as PRHDT and CDR2 as FYEKMQ (reference sequence). The CDR3 loop spans 14 amino acids. DNA of the CDR3: TGTGCCAGCAGCCAGGGACAGGGGTTCTACGAGCAGTACTTC. Its protein is CASSQGQGFYEQYF.

The V gene is TRBV27, the J gene TRBJ2-7; 7 bases align to TRBD1. In germline, CDR1 is MNHEY, CDR2 SMNVEV (reference sequence). The CDR3 is 14 amino acids. Unmatched junction bases numbered 11, after V lost 6 bases and J lost 6 bases. CDR3 protein: CASSLTTGKGEQYF. CDR3 coding DNA: TGTGCCAGCAGCCTCACGACAGGGAAGGGCGAGCAGTACTTC.

The rearrangement links TRBV5-1 to TRBJ2-7, with 7 bases that match TRBD1. With V trimmed by 8 bases and J by 6 bases, 14 bases remained unmatched. Germline V gene sequence: CDR1 SGHRS, CDR2 YFSETQ. CDR3 size: 14 residues. CDR3 protein: CASNPPGQLSEQYF. CDR3 DNA sequence: TGCGCCAGTAACCCACCGGGACAGCTATCCGAGCAGTACTTC.

The chain couples TRBV29-1 to TRBJ1-2, with D unclear. Germline V gene lookup returns CDR1 SQVTM and CDR2 ANQGSEA. V was shortened by 2 bases and J by 6 bases, with 10 bases between the two germline ends. The CDR3 sequence is 12 residues long. The CDR3 reads CSVEPRENGYTF. CDR3 sequence (DNA): TGCAGCGTTGAACCTAGGGAGAATGGCTACACCTTC.

V is TRBV9 and J is TRBJ1-5; 11 positions match TRBD1. V dropped 3 bases and J dropped 6; count of bases not matched to a gene: 2. Looked up from germline, CDR1 is SGDLS and CDR2 is YYNGEE. This CDR3 is 14 amino acids long. CDR3 DNA sequence: TGTGCCAGCAGCGCCGGACAGGGGGCTCAGCCCCAGCATTTT. It yields the protein CASSAGQGAQPQHF.